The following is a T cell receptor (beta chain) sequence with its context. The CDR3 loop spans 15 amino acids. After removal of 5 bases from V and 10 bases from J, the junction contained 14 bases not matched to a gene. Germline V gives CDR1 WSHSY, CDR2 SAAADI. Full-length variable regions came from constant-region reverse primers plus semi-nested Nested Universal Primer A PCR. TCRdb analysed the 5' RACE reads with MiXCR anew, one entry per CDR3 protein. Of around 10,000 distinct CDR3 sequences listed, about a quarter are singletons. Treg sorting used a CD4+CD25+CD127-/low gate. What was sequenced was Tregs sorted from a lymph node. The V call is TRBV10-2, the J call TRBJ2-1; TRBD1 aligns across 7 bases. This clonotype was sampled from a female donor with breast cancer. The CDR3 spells CASSPPGQLQWEQFF. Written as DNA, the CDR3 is TGCGCCAGCAGTCCACCGGGACAGTTACAATGGGAGCAGTTCTTC.